The T cell receptor (beta chain) described here comes from a study of CD8 T cells in Susac syndrome (dated by TCRdb to about 2019). For context, the study as a whole: Repertoire sequencing was used to test whether CD8+ T cell activation and differentiation in Susac syndrome was antigen driven. CD8+ T cell repertoire clonality was compared between some 13 healthy donors, around 14 Susac syndrome patients and 15 multiple sclerosis patients. Summary of the overall study and its limitations: The study acknowledged that relatively few individuals were included in the TCR sequencing and HLA analysis.

This clonotype was seen a single time. Its antigen is unknown. At one boundary the junction diverges from the germline segment, which might be a read error. High-throughput TCR beta sequencing profiled peripheral blood CD8+ and CD4+ T cells from healthy donors, Susac syndrome patients and multiple sclerosis patients. Multiple sclerosis controls were treatment-naive patients with stable or active relapsing-remitting disease fulfilling revised McDonald criteria. Bulk CD8+ and CD4+ T cells were purified by magnetic negative isolation, whereas CD8+ TEMRA cells were enriched by FACS. Blood was drawn into EDTA tubes, processed within 24 hours, and PBMCs were isolated by density gradient centrifugation. PBMCs intended for TCR sequencing were cryopreserved in liquid nitrogen and were subsequently thawed in a 37 degrees C water bath. A purity of at least 90% was achieved for sorted or isolated CD4+, CD8+ and CD8+ TEMRA cells.

RNA was extracted with the RNeasy kit and roughly 0.45 to 1 ug was reverse transcribed using random hexamers. TCR beta CDR3 regions were amplified with the immunoSEQ multiplex PCR assay covering 54 Vbeta and 13 Jbeta segments. To correct PCR amplification bias, a synthetic template baseline was used for both primer optimization and computational correction. Regarding the original processing steps: Reads were assigned to V, D and J genes according to IMGT and analyzed in immunoSEQ Analyzer, with only productive sequences retained. Clonality was computed as one minus Shannon entropy normalized by log2 of the number of productive unique sequences. For each patient and control, public and private clones were evaluated among the 100 most prevalent clones. A clone was defined as Susac-specific if it was absent from the healthy and MS cohorts, from over a thousand published viral clones and from other ImmuneACCESS disease sequences. TCRdb trimmed public reads at Q25 via fastp, called clones via MiXCR and kept in-frame beta chains. Each entry merges the rows of one CDR3 protein and shows their most common DNA and genes. These V and J calls rely on TCRdb rather than the paper's analysis. In this sample the table shows some 300,000 distinct CDR3 sequences, approximately 91% of which occur a single time. The biggest ten clones account for around 0.18% of the sample.

This TCR came from a human donor with multiple sclerosis. Specimen: CD8+ T cells from PBMCs.

The CDR3 is CASRQGLAGVYNEQFF. In nucleotide form, the sequence is TGTGCCAGCAGGCAAGGGCTAGCGGGAGTCTACAATGAGCAGTTCTTC. This chain is built from TRBV4-2 and TRBJ2-1, with TRBD2 identical over 10 junction bases. CDR1 and CDR2 are read off the germline V gene as LGHNA and YNFKEQ. The CDR3 goes from the cysteine to the phenylalanine over 16 residues. Only the CDR3 portion is preserved as DNA: 48 bases, with reading frame beginning at the first base.